The 8 T cell receptor beta chains given below trace back to one sample, sequenced in a study of shared clonotypes between healthy human individuals. Libraries were prepared by immunoSEQ multiplex PCR; TCRdb keeps only in-frame clonotypes and omits some of them. The sample yields under 650,000 clones, 90% to 96% seen once. Material for sequencing was naive CD4+ T cells sorted from blood. The subset: CD45RA+ positively selected. The receptors originated from a woman aged 30 to 39 in good health.

The rearrangement uses TRBV28 and TRBJ2-1, with 8 bases fitting TRBD2. From germline, CDR1 is MDHEN and CDR2 SYDVKM. The CDR3 covers 16 residues. The junction had 11 bases not matched to a gene; V was cut back by 6 bases and J by 4 bases. The CDR3 nucleotides read TGTGCCAGCAGGCCCTCCGGGACGGGAGGGTACAATGAGCAGTTCTTC. Amino acids: CASRPSGTGGYNEQFF.

This chain uses TRBV28 with TRBJ1-5; possible D gene TRBD1, 6 bases. The V end was cut by 6 bases, the J end by 3 bases, with 12 bases between. CDR1 and CDR2 from the germline V gene are MDHEN and SYDVKM. This CDR3 comprises 14 residues. DNA for the CDR3: TGTGCCAGCAGAGAAACAGGGAACAATCAGCCCCAGCATTTT. It specifies CASRETGNNQPQHF.

V is TRBV7-2 and J is TRBJ2-5, with TRBD1 matching 9 bases. Per germline, CDR1 SGHTA and CDR2 FQGNSA. The ends lost 5 bases at V and 2 bases at J; junction bases unmatched: 9. The CDR3 has 16 amino acids. The CDR3 reads CASSVTGGAGQETQYF. The CDR3 nucleotides are TGTGCCAGCAGCGTCACAGGGGGCGCGGGGCAAGAGACCCAGTACTTC. The whole variable domain, remainder taken from reference TRBV7-2 and TRBJ2-5, is GAGVSQSPSNKVTEKGKDVELRCDPISGHTALYWYRQSLGQGLEFLIYFQGNSAPDKSGLPSDRFSAERTGGSVSTLTIQRTQQEDSAVYLCASSVTGGAGQETQYFGPGTRLLVL.

CDR3 residues: CAATRGSGRNEQFF. The CDR3 DNA reads TGTGCCGCCACGAGGGGTAGCGGGAGGAATGAGCAGTTCTTC. The rearrangement uses TRBV28 and TRBJ2-1; 10 positions match TRBD2. Germline V gene data show CDR1 as MDHEN and CDR2 as SYDVKM. The J segment lost 7 bases and the V segment lost 11 bases, leaving 11 bases of the junction unmatched. This CDR3 has 14 residues.

This chain joins TRBV21-1 and TRBJ2-2. TRBV21-1 is a known pseudogene. CDR3 size: 14 residues. CDR3 region: CASSNGLYAGELFF. The CDR3 DNA reads as TGTGCCAGCAGCAACGGATTATATGCCGGGGAGCTGTTTTTT.

This clone showed up just once. The chain has TRBV10-3 and TRBJ1-6, with a weak D call TRBD1 (6 bases). The CDR3 sequence is 15 residues long. The V gene lost 3 bases and the J gene lost 11 bases, with 17 bases spanning the gap. CDR1 is ENHRY and CDR2 is SYGVKD in the germline V gene. The CDR3 spells CAISEAGGAPAPLHF. DNA of the CDR3: TGTGCCATCAGTGAAGCTGGGGGCGCGCCCGCACCCCTCCACTTT.

The rearrangement uses TRBV19 and TRBJ2-1; TRBD2 matches at 14 bases. V dropped 6 bases and J dropped 10; count of bases not matched to a gene: 14. Germline loops: CDR1 LNHDA, CDR2 SQIVND (reference sequence). CDR3 length: 17 amino acids. The CDR3 region is CASSLRGGLAGVLEQFF. CDR3 coding DNA: TGTGCCAGTAGCCTCAGAGGGGGACTAGCGGGAGTTTTAGAGCAGTTCTTC.

The V call is TRBV19, the J call TRBJ2-2, with TRBD2 matching 12 bases. The CDR3 totals 17 residues. V lost 10 bases and J lost 6; bases outside the gene matches: 15. CDR1 is LNHDA, CDR2 SQIVND, per germline (reference sequence). CDR3 region: CATGTGIASGRAGELFF. The CDR3 DNA sequence: TGTGCCACCGGGACAGGAATCGCTAGCGGGAGGGCCGGGGAGCTGTTTTTT. Using reference TRBV19 and TRBJ2-2 for the parts outside the CDR3, the full variable domain is DGGITQSPKYLFRKEGQNVTLSCEQNLNHDAMYWYRQDPGQGLRLIYYSQIVNDFQKGDIAEGYSVSREKKESFPLTVTSAQKNPTAFYLCATGTGIASGRAGELFFGEGSRLTVL.